The 19 T cell receptor beta chains presented below share a single source sample, sequenced in a study of shared clonotypes between healthy human individuals. Profiled with immunoSEQ multiplex PCR; TCRdb holds only in-frame clones, not every one. The data hold under 600,000 clones, with 95% to 98% observed a single time. Naive CD8 isolation took CD45RO-negative cells positively selected for CCR7 and excluded terminally differentiated effector memory CD45RA+ cells. The sequenced material came from naive CD8+ T cells sorted from blood. The source is a young man in good health.

CDR3 residues: CASSRVTYEQYF. The DNA for the CDR3 is TGTGCCAGCAGCCGCGTCACCTACGAGCAGTACTTC. This chain links TRBV7-9 with TRBJ2-7; D gene uncertain. The CDR3 is 12 residues long. Germline assignment: CDR1 SEHNR and CDR2 FQNEAQ (reference sequence). Trimming stripped 5 bases from V and 2 bases from J, with 7 bases between.

CDR3 residues: CASSQVQTGGFQPQHF. DNA of the CDR3: TGCGCCAGCAGCCAAGTTCAAACAGGGGGCTTTCAGCCCCAGCATTTT. V is TRBV4-1 and J is TRBJ1-5; 9 bases agree with TRBD1. The V gene end was trimmed by 1 base and the J gene end by 6 bases; junction bases not matched to a gene: 7. CDR1 is MGHRA and CDR2 is YSYEKL in the germline V gene. The CDR3 has 16 residues.

The chain recombines TRBV29-1 with TRBJ2-1; D gene ambiguous. Germline V CDR1 and CDR2: SQVTM, ANQGSEA. This CDR3 has 15 residues. The V gene lost 4 bases and the J gene lost 5 bases, with 18 bases spanning the gap. The CDR3 protein is CSVVPRVALNNEQFF. In DNA, the CDR3 is TGCAGCGTTGTCCCTCGTGTGGCATTAAACAATGAGCAGTTCTTC.

The J gene is TRBJ1-1, the V gene TRBV20-1, with D perhaps matching TRBD1 (5 bases). This CDR3 spans 11 amino acids. Between the trimmed V and J ends, which lost 5 bases and 4 bases, there was a span of 8 bases. Germline V gene lookup returns CDR1 DFQATT and CDR2 SNEGSKA (reference sequence). The CDR3 bases are TGCAGTGCTTTACAGGTCACTGAAGCTTTCTTT. This encodes CSALQVTEAFF.

J is TRBJ1-5 and V is TRBV19; 7 nucleotides agree with TRBD1. Germline-derived CDR1 and CDR2 are LNHDA and SQIVND (reference sequence). The CDR3 runs 16 residues. Germline trimming cut 6 bases from V and 4 bases from J; bases unmatched to any gene: 12. In nucleotides, the CDR3 is TGTGCCAGTAGCATCAGACAGGGTAAAGGGAATCAGCCCCAGCATTTT. Protein: CASSIRQGKGNQPQHF. The variable domain in full, with the rest retrieved from reference TRBV19 and TRBJ1-5, is DGGITQSPKYLFRKEGQNVTLSCEQNLNHDAMYWYRQDPGQGLRLIYYSQIVNDFQKGDIAEGYSVSREKKESFPLTVTSAQKNPTAFYLCASSIRQGKGNQPQHFGDGTRLSIL.

This chain links TRBV7-7 with TRBJ2-1; TRBD2 aligns across 10 bases. CDR1 and CDR2 (germline): SSHAT, FNYEAQ (reference sequence). The CDR3 sequence is 14 residues long. V shed 2 bases and J 7 bases; nucleotides not matched to a gene: 2. Written as DNA, the CDR3 is TGTGCCAGCAGCTTAAAGCGGGAGGGAAATGAGCAGTTCTTC. This sequence encodes CASSLKREGNEQFF.

This chain joins TRBV28 and TRBJ2-1; the match to TRBD2 covers 13 bases. The germline V gene encodes CDR1 MDHEN and CDR2 SYDVKM. Losses at the gene ends were 3 bases for V and 9 bases for J; bases not matched to a gene: 8. The CDR3 is 16 residues long. CDR3 loop: CASSFRKLAGGGEQFF. CDR3 sequence (DNA): TGTGCCAGCAGTTTTCGTAAACTAGCGGGAGGGGGTGAGCAGTTCTTC.

The CDR3 DNA reads TGTGCCAGCAGCTTATTACGGAAGATGAGACTCGATGAGCAGTTCTTC. This codes for CASSLLRKMRLDEQFF. The chain employs TRBV7-3 and TRBJ2-1; D gene ambiguous. CDR1 is SGHTA and CDR2 is FQGTGA in the germline V gene. The CDR3 is made up of 16 amino acids. Between the trimmed V and J ends, which lost 2 bases and 8 bases, there was a span of 19 bases.

The V gene is TRBV28, the J gene TRBJ1-4; D gene unclear. The CDR3 has 16 residues. Germline CDR1 MDHEN, CDR2 SYDVKM. V lost 6 bases and J lost 0, with 14 bases in between. The CDR3 DNA follows: TGTGCCAGCAGCGGGGAACAGAGCGCAACTAATGAAAAACTGTTTTTT. Its translation is CASSGEQSATNEKLFF.

A single count supports this clone. This chain uses TRBV27 with TRBJ2-3; 10 bases align to TRBD2. In germline, CDR1 is MNHEY, CDR2 SMNVEV (reference sequence). V dropped 5 bases and J dropped 7; count of bases not matched to a gene: 9. This CDR3 has 15 amino acids. The CDR3 here is CASSPLAGAVHTQYF. The CDR3 DNA is TGTGCCAGCAGTCCCCTAGCGGGAGCCGTCCATACGCAGTATTTT.

The chain has TRBV2 and TRBJ1-2; D unresolved. This CDR3 contains 11 residues. The V gene's germline CDR1 is SNHLY and CDR2 FYNNEI. V was shortened by 4 bases and J by 8 bases, with 8 bases between the two germline ends. CDR3 protein: CASSVREGYTF. As DNA, the CDR3 is TGTGCCAGCAGTGTAAGGGAAGGCTACACCTTC.

This sequence joins TRBV7-8 and TRBJ2-3, with D perhaps matching TRBD1 (6 bases). This CDR3 region has 17 residues. The germline V gene has CDR1 SGHVS and CDR2 FQNEAQ. The ends were cut back, 4 bases at V and 2 bases at J, with 19 bases in the middle. The CDR3 nucleotides are TGTGCCAGCAGCTCACAAAGCCCAGGGGTCATCACAGATACGCAGTATTTT. This sequence encodes CASSSQSPGVITDTQYF.

This chain joins TRBV7-9 and TRBJ2-2, with unresolved D. The CDR3 spans 13 residues. Germline loops: CDR1 SEHNR, CDR2 FQNEAQ (reference sequence). The V end was cut by 2 bases, the J end by 7 bases, with 8 bases between. This CDR3 is CASSLLRGGELFF. Written as DNA, the CDR3 is TGTGCCAGCAGCTTATTGCGAGGCGGGGAGCTGTTTTTT. Drawing the rest from reference TRBV7-9 and TRBJ2-2, the complete variable domain is DTGVSQNPRHKITKRGQNVTFRCDPISEHNRLYWYRQTLGQGPEFLTYFQNEAQLEKSRLLSDRFSAERPKGSFSTLEIQRTEQGDSAMYLCASSLLRGGELFFGEGSRLTVL.

This sequence joins TRBV7-9 and TRBJ1-5; maybe TRBD1 (5 bases). Germline V lookup: CDR1 SEHNR, CDR2 FQNEAQ (reference sequence). The V end was cut by 5 bases, the J end by 4 bases, with 12 bases between. This CDR3 region has 14 residues. CDR3 nucleotide sequence: TGTGCCAGCAGCCCGACAGCAGGGAATCAGCCCCAGCATTTT. This codes for CASSPTAGNQPQHF.

This chain connects TRBV27 to TRBJ2-7; TRBD1 matches at 7 bases. The CDR3 has 12 amino acids. With 8 bases clipped from V and 3 bases from J, the junction kept 4 bases outside the gene matches. CDR1 and CDR2 from the germline V gene are MNHEY and SMNVEV (reference sequence). This CDR3 is CASRDSLYEQYF. The CDR3 nucleotides are TGTGCCAGCCGGGACAGCCTCTACGAGCAGTACTTC.

The chain recombines TRBV5-4 with TRBJ1-1, with D tentatively TRBD1 (5 bases). Germline values: CDR1 SGHNT, CDR2 YYREEE (reference sequence). The CDR3 runs 14 residues. The V end lost 5 bases, the J end lost 5 bases, and 16 bases lay between the germline ends. The CDR3 DNA is TGTGCCAGCAGGCACTGGGACTCCCGGACTGAAGCTTTCTTT. Protein: CASRHWDSRTEAFF.

The table lists this clone with a count of one. V and J are TRBV21-1 and TRBJ1-1. TRBV21-1 is deemed a pseudogene. The CDR3 is 15 residues long. This CDR3 is CATECGGKRNTEAFF. CDR3 nucleotide sequence: TGTGCCACCGAGTGCGGGGGTAAGAGGAACACTGAAGCTTTCTTT.

The chain combines TRBV19 with TRBJ2-7, with TRBD1 matching 10 bases. Trimming took 4 bases from V and 3 from J; bases not matched to a gene: 6. The CDR3 has 15 residues. The V gene's germline CDR1 is LNHDA and CDR2 SQIVND (reference sequence). The CDR3 sequence: CASSTRTGGGYEQYF. In DNA, the CDR3 is TGTGCCAGTAGTACCCGGACAGGGGGAGGCTACGAGCAGTACTTC.

The chain links TRBV7-9 to TRBJ2-1; TRBD2 matches at 13 bases. From germline, CDR1 is SEHNR and CDR2 FQNEAQ (reference sequence). Unmatched junction bases numbered 7, after V lost 8 bases and J lost 0 bases. There are 17 residues in the CDR3. CDR3 in amino acids: CASVGLAGLSSYNEQFF. The DNA for the CDR3 is TGTGCCAGCGTGGGACTAGCGGGGTTGAGCTCCTACAATGAGCAGTTCTTC.